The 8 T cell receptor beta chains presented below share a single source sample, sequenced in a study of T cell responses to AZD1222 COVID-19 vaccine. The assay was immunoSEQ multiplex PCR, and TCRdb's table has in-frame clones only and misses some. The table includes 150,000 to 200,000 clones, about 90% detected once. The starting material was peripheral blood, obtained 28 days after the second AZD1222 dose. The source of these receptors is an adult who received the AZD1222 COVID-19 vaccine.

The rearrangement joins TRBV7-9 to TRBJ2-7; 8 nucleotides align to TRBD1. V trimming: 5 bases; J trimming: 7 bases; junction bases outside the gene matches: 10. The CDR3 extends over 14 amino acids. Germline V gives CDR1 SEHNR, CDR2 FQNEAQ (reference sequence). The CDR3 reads CASSPTTGGREQYF. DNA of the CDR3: TGTGCCAGCAGCCCAACAACAGGGGGAAGAGAGCAGTACTTC.

For the CDR3, the DNA is TGTGCCAGCAGCCTAGGGATCGGGGGGATCGCCTATCCGGATACGCAGTATTTT. Its protein product is CASSLGIGGIAYPDTQYF. The chain employs TRBV7-6 and TRBJ2-3; 7 positions match TRBD2. CDR1 is SGHVS and CDR2 is FNYEAQ in the germline V gene. The CDR3 is 18 amino acids. The V gene end was trimmed by 5 bases and the J gene end by 6 bases; junction bases not matched to a gene: 20.

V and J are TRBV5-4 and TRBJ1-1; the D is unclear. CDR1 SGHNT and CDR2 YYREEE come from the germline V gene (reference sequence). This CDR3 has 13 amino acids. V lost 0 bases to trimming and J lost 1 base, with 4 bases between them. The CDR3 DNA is TGTGCCAGCAGCTTGGTTCCGAACACTGAAGCTTTCTTT. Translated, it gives CASSLVPNTEAFF. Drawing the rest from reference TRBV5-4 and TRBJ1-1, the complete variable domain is ETGVTQSPTHLIKTRGQQVTLRCSSQSGHNTVSWYQQALGQGPQFIFQYYREEENGRGNFPPRFSGLQFPNYSSELNVNALELDDSALYLCASSLVPNTEAFFGQGTRLTVV.

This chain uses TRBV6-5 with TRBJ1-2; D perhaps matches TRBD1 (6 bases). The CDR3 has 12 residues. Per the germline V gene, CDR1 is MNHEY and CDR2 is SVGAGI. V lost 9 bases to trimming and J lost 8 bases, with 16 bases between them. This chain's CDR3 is CASRRGMVGYTF. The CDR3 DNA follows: TGTGCCAGTCGCAGGGGAATGGTGGGCTACACCTTC.

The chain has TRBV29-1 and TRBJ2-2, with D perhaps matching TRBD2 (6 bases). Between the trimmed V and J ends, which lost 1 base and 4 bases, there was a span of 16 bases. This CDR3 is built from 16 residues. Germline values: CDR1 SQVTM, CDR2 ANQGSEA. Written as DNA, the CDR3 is TGCAGCGTTGAAGTTCCGCGTTGGGGGGTCACCGGGGAGCTGTTTTTT. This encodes CSVEVPRWGVTGELFF.

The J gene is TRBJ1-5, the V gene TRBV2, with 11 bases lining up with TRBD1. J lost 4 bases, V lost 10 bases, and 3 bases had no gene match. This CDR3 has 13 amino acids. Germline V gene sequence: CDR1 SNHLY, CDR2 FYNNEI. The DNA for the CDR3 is TGTGCCACGGGACAGGGGGGGAATCAGCCCCAGCATTTT. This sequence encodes CATGQGGNQPQHF.

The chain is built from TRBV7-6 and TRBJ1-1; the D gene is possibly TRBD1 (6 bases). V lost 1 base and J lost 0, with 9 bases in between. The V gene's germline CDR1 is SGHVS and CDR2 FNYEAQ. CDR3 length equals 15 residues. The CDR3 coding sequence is TGTGCCAGCAGCTTAGGGGACAACCTGAACACTGAAGCTTTCTTT. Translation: CASSLGDNLNTEAFF.

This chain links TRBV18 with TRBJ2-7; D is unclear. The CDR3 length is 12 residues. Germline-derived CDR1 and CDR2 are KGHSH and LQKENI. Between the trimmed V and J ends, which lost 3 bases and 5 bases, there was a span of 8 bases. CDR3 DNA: TGTGCCAGCTCACCTCTAATCCACGAGCAGTACTTC. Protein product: CASSPLIHEQYF.